This T cell receptor beta chain derives from a study of cytomegalovirus exposure and HLA in healthy donors (dated by TCRdb to 2016 to 2017). Describing the broader study: According to an earlier analysis of a few hundred of the donors, 150 million to 200 million T cells yielded some 120 million unique TCR beta sequences and about 300 Gb of sequence data. A later analysis re-analyzed previously published TCR beta repertoires from hundreds of donors and added high-resolution HLA genotyping to study TCR occurrence patterns. Four to six DR-DQ haplotypes were handled as single units for association and clustering, since linkage in the cohort was strong. In a later genetic analysis, genome-wide SNP genotypes for about three fifths of the 666 donors were used, and that subset was treated as a discovery cohort. In an earlier analysis of about 590 of the donors, high-throughput TCR beta sequencing was used to judge whether each TCR beta V gene segment behaved as functional or pseudogenic. Besides the first cohort of roughly 660 subjects, a separate validation cohort made up of 120 different subjects was used. Donor age, sex, ethnicity and CMV serostatus were compiled together with the repertoire data. Every discovery cohort repertoire had been produced on one sequencing platform. Both class I and class II loci were covered by HLA typing, at four-digit resolution. Rather than using new phenotypic data, the later analysis identified candidate immune exposures from TCR beta sequences and from how often those sequences occurred across donors. To predict cytomegalovirus infection status, the study brought together high-throughput TCR immunosequencing, statistical association of individual TCRs with disease status, and machine learning. Of the 350 to 400 genotyped donors, about 84% fell in the genetic ancestry cluster associated with self-reported Caucasian donors. The study aimed to test whether signatures of past pathogen exposure could be identified by cataloging public T cell receptors. Using immunosequencing, the study profiled T cell repertoires from 666 subjects and related those repertoires to cytomegalovirus serostatus. Among 300 to 500 genotyped donors of the cohort, an average of around 250,000 unique TCR beta nucleotide sequences was sequenced per donor, of which 15% to 20% were non-productive. Roughly 300 gigabases of sequencing data and around 90 million unique TCR sequences made up an early release that covered fewer than 650 HLA-typed donors. Typing coverage varied by locus: roughly 620-640 donors for A, B, C, DRB1 and DQB1; roughly 520 for DQA1; more than 600 for DPA1; roughly 450 for DPB1. The investigation overall reported the following: A later analysis associated 16,951 TCR beta sequences with specific HLA alleles at a false discovery rate of 0.05. A cluster of highly shared sequence variants was judged likely to be a technical artifact of the sequencing pipeline. A later genetic analysis associated a missense DCLRE1C variant with V-gene and J-gene trimming of TCR beta chains, and an independent cohort replicated the association. In a later genetic analysis, fewer N-insertions in productive TCRs were reported among donors in an Asian-associated ancestry cluster than the roughly 710-donor mean. Presence/absence analyses assumed roughly uniform sequencing depth across donors, an assumption that may not hold. This cohort had only TCR beta chains sequenced, and the lack of alpha or paired-chain data limited which features could be detected. According to a later analysis, most CMV-associated TCR beta chains appeared to be HLA-restricted, and the HLA associations seemed to be driven largely by CMV exposure. Because counts were too low, 15 to 20 rarely observed V segments, including chromosome 9 orphons, were left out of the earlier analysis of some 600 of the donors. In an earlier analysis of 587 of the donors, most TCR beta V segments appeared in productive rearrangements about 90% or about 30% of the time, broadly matching IMGT annotations. It was suggested by the authors that the approach could potentially be generalized to other disease states and immunological phenotypes. Several of the top co-occurrence clusters appeared to be linked to parvovirus B19, influenza, CMV and Epstein-Barr virus, according to a later analysis. Cytomegalovirus status was reported to be diagnosed by the classifier with high specificity and sensitivity in both the original and validation cohorts. For the cohort, immune exposure information was limited to CMV serostatus. While some public TCRs were present in many individuals, most TCR sequences turned up only very rarely across donors. According to a later analysis, TCR association rates differed among HLA loci, with DRB1 alleles showing the most associated TCRs and HLA-C alleles showing the fewest. Three of the identified cytomegalovirus-associated TCR beta chains were confirmed in vitro to be specific for cytomegalovirus antigens. The 87-base-pair reads could not distinguish some IMGT-functional V segments, including TRBV6-2 and TRBV6-3, so those segments were excluded. Assigning TCR associations to individual alleles was difficult when HLA alleles, especially DR and DQ, strongly co-occurred. The study listed 164 TCR beta chains as associated with cytomegalovirus. A further reported finding was that TCR beta sequences accurately predicted the HLA-A and HLA-B alleles for most subjects in the first cohort. In a later analysis, HLA-associated TCR beta chains were found to be more clonally expanded and to have lower generation probabilities than equally common non-associated chains. HLA typing was unavailable for some donors at each locus, so association tests used only the typed subset. Linkage disequilibrium might explain the correlated functional status among segregating V segments, but an unknown experimental factor could not be ruled out.

CDR1 and CDR2, looked up from the germline V gene, are MNHNS and SASEGT. From cysteine to phenylalanine, the CDR3 is 16 amino acids long. CDR3 DNA only is kept here, 48 bases in frame from base 1. From V the trimming removes 0 bases and from J it removes 5 bases, while the gene matches leave 9 bases of the junction unaccounted for. The library was made by the immunoSEQ multiplex PCR assay. For the multiplex PCR, a mixture combining 60 forward primers for TCR Vbeta segments and 13 reverse primers for TCR Jbeta segments was used. The CDR3 region of rearranged TCR beta genes was amplified from genomic DNA with a multiplex PCR assay. On the Illumina HiSeq System, the amplified TCR beta libraries were sequenced as 87-base-pair reads. As for the original processing: A later analysis counted about 80 million unique TCR beta chains across the 650 to 800 repertoires, and roughly 11 million of these chains were shared by at least two donors. Raw reads were error-corrected and collapsed into unique sequences by a nearest-neighbor algorithm in which closely related sequences were merged to remove PCR and sequencing errors. V, D and J gene segments were assigned by aligning CDR3 sequences to IMGT reference sequences. For a sequence to be retained, at least a six-nucleotide match to both a V gene segment and a J gene segment was required. Rearrangements were called productive when the CDR3 lacked stop codons and stayed in frame with V and J; all others were non-productive. Following IMGT convention, CDR3 was defined as the stretch from the second conserved V-encoded cysteine up to the conserved J-encoded phenylalanine. The earlier analysis of approximately 500 of the donors excluded sequences that lacked an unambiguous match to a single V gene segment. In an earlier analysis of around 590 of the donors, a V segment was called functional when productive rearrangements were above 56.7%, and segregating when the standard deviation between donors exceeded 5%. A statistical classification framework was built for diagnosing cytomegalovirus status from the catalog of TCR beta chain sequences. A later analysis assigned V and J genes by comparing TCR nucleotide sequences with IMGT/GENE-DB human TR gene sequences. Using the TCRdist pipeline, a later analysis assigned CDR3 sequences along with most-parsimonious VDJ recombination scenarios. In a later analysis, each TCR beta chain was defined by its CDR3 amino acid sequence together with its V-gene family, and reads lacking a unique V-gene family were excluded. A later analysis removed 500 to 650 highly shared, low-generation-probability nucleotide sequences to deal with suspected cross-contamination and a sequencing artifact. A later analysis calculated a clonal expansion index for each public chain from normalized within-repertoire ranks of inferred template counts. In a later analysis, generation probabilities were computed with a VDJ recombination model fitted to out-of-frame rearrangements, and the resulting probabilities were checked against IGoR. Hypergeometric tests were used in a later analysis to score TCR-TCR, TCR-HLA and TCR-CMV co-occurrence, with a repertoire-size bias correction applied to the TCR pairs. In a later analysis, false discovery rates were estimated by permuting HLA or CMV assignments 20 times. A later analysis grouped co-occurring TCRs with DBSCAN, adding TCRdist sequence similarity when clustering within HLA-allele-positive subsets. Repertoires with fewer than 30,000 or more than 120,000 public chains were left out of co-occurrence clustering, as were four to six repertoires with anomalous nucleotide sharing. The table comes from immuneACCESS by way of TCRdb, which keeps in-frame sequences with V and J called. Part of the clones is missing from these tables; in studies checked, under half for an unresolved V gene and the rest for unknown reasons. That table is the source of V, J and clone size, and D and trimming were worked out from the DNA. The sample has some 80,000 clones on record, over 70% of them singletons. The ten largest make up almost 6% of the sample.

This clone has more than one count but fewer than ten. What this receptor recognizes is not known. Nothing much larger sits one base from this clone, and base qualities are not available. The cohort consisted of 650 to 700 healthy bone marrow donors. All cohort members were sampled while nominally healthy, although unrecorded immune exposures were likely present. The donor tested CMV seropositive, placing the donor among the roughly 300 seropositive members of the cohort. A peripheral blood sample was provided by each donor, and peripheral blood mononuclear cells were used for TCR beta sequencing. The Qiagen DNeasy Blood Extraction Kit was used to extract genomic DNA from the blood cell samples.

The sequence links TRBV6-1 to TRBJ1-1; 7 middle bases align to TRBD1. Material: PBMCs. The sequence came from a man between 18 and 35 years old in good health and CMV-seropositive. CDR3 sequence: CASSEAVGGWGTEAFF. The sequence in DNA is TGTGCCAGCAGTGAAGCGGTAGGGGGCTGGGGTACTGAAGCTTTCTTT.